This T cell receptor beta chain was captured by sequencing in a study of identical twins. To note about this clonotype: Its antigen is still unknown.

MiXCR, run by TCRdb on the 5' RACE reads, gives a single entry per CDR3 protein. The sample carries hundreds of thousands of distinct CDR3 sequences, over 8.5% recorded once. CDR1 and CDR2 from the germline V gene are SSHAT and FNYEAQ (reference sequence). The CDR3 contains 14 residues. Findings and limits, study-wide: Analyses of zero insertions could be partly confounded by invariant MAIT and iNKT cells. Modelling underestimated the level of out-of-frame TCR alpha sharing observed in monozygotic twins.

These data were also reused for a study on yellow fever vaccine responses in identical twins. That source adds: Reported findings indicate that twins' vaccine T cell responses seemed partially convergent, partially personalized.

Input material: PBMCs. The chain has TRBV7-7 and TRBJ2-5; D might be TRBD1 (6 bases). This receptor was obtained from a woman aged 18-29 years in good health. The CDR3, as DNA: TGTGCTAGCGCGGCCGGGACATTCCAAGAGACCCAGTACTTC. Encoded protein: CASAAGTFQETQYF.